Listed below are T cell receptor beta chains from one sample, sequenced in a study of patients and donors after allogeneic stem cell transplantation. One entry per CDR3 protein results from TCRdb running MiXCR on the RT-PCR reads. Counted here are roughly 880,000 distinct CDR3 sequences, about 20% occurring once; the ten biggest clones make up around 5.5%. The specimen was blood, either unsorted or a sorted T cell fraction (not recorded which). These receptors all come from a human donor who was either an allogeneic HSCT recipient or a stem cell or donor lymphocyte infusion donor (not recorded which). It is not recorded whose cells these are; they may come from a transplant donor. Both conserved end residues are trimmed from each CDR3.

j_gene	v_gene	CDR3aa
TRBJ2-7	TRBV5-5	ASSLYLTGNTYEQY
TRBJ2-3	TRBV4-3	ASSQELASAQSREQY
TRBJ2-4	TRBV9	ASSYSGSHKNIQY
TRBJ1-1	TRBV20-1	SSGGGRNTEAF
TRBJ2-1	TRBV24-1	ATSAPTPFYNEQF
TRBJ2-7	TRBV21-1	ASSGIPTWGQNSYEQY
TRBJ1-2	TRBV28	ASSPQRVGALGYT
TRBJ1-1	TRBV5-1	ASSWRGQGNEAF
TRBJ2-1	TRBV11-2	ASSIQLLANEQF
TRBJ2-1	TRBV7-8	ASSLPTSGVDNEQF
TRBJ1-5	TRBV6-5	ASSYRGQDQPQH
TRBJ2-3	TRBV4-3	ASSQDMGLDWEISTDTQY
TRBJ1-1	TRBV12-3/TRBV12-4	ASSRKGRDTEAF
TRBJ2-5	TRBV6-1	ASTSPALAGEVQY
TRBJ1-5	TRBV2	ASTAVHGGEPQH
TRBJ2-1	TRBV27	ASAPGLAGFNEQF
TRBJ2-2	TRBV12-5	ASGMDPPGRELF
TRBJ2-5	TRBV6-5	ASSYAVGDGETQY
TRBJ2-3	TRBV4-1	ASSPLAGGENTDTQY
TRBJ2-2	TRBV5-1	ASSLGSTGANTGELF
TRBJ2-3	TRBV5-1	ASSGTGGADTQY
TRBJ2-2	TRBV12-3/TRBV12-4	ASIQNTGELF
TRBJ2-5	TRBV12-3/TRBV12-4	ASSWLGETQY
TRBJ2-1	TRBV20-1	SAFLLAGINNEQF
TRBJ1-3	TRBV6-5	ATNGPGNTIY
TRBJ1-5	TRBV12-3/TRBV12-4	ASSPIGTAGNRPQH
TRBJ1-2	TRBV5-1	ASSVGTGRGGTYGYT
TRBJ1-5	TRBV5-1	ASSLVPGLPNQPQH
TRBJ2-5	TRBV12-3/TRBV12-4	ASSFRDPRKETQY
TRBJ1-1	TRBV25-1	ASSEADRAEAF
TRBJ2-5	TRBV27	ASSTLSSRRTSKETQY
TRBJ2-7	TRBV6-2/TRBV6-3	ASSFTRGNHYEQY
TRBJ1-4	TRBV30	AWSGSRGNEKLF
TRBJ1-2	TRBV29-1	SVLRQGAQGYT
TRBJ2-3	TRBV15	ATSTFRGGDTQY
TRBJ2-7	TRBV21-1	ASPPHLTLEYSYEQY
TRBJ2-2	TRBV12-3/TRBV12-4	ASSLKGNTGELF
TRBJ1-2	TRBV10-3	AIGGTAAGGYT
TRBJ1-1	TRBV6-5	ASSYSARGYEAF
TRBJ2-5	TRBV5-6	ASSLAGTGSETQY
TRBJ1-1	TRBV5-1	ASSTGGAEAF
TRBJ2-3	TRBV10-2	ASNPGRNTDTQY
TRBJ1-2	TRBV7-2	ASSSPPDRDGYT
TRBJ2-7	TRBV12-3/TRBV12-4	ASSSPPQRPFSYEQY
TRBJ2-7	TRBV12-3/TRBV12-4	ASSFRSAKQY
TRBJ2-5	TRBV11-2	ASSRTGGEVLVLETQY
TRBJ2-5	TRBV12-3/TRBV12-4	ASSKGLGVEETQY
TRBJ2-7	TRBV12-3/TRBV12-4	ASSTYRDLNSYEQY
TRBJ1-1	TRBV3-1	ASSLRARKAF
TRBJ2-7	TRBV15	ATSRDPSHRDFSYEQY
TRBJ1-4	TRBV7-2	ASSSTGGTEKLF
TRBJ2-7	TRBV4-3	ASSQDIRSYEQY
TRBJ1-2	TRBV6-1	ASSPREGRDYGYT
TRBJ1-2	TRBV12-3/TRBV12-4	ASRGQGADVGGYT
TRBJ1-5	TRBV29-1	SVAIGTVSNQPQH